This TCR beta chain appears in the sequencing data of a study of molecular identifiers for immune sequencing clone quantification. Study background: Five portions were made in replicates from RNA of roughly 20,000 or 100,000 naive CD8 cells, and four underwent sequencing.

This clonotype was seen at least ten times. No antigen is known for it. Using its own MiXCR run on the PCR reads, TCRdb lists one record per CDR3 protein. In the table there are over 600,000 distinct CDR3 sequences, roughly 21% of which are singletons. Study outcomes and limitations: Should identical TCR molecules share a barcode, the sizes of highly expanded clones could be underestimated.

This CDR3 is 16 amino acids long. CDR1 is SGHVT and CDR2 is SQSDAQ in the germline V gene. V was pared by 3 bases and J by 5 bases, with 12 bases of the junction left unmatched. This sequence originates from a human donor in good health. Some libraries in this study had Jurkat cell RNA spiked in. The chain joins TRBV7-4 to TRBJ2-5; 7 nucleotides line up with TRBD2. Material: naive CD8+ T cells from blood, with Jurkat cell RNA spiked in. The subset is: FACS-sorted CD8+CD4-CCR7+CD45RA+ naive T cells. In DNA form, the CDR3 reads TGTGCCAGCAGCTTCTCCCGACTTGCGGGGGACGAGACCCAGTACTTC. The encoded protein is CASSFSRLAGDETQYF. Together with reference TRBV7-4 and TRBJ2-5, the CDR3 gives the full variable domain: GAGVSQSPRYKVAKRGRDVALRCDSISGHVTLYWYRQTLGQGSEVLTYSQSDAQRDKSGRPSGRFSAERPERSVSTLKIQRTEQGDSAVYLCASSFSRLAGDETQYFGPGTRLLVL.